This TCR beta chain was recovered during a study of radiotherapy plus CTLA-4 blockade in lung cancer. Study findings and constraints: Peripheral blood showed expansion of tumor-derived TCR clones after radiotherapy and ipilimumab.

Focal radiation was given together with CTLA-4 blockade (ipilimumab) to patients with chemo-refractory metastatic non-small-cell lung cancer. The germline CDR1 and CDR2 sequences are LGHNA and YSLEER. The trim removed 4 bases at V and 2 bases at J, leaving 8 bases unmatched. The CDR3 length is 16 residues. Points on this clone: No antigen is known for it.

Libraries were prepared by immunoSEQ multiplex PCR; TCRdb keeps only in-frame clonotypes and omits some of them. The sample consists of more than 40,000 clones, about 88% of them appearing once. The genes are TRBV4-3 and TRBJ2-3; TRBD2 aligns across 8 bases. This specimen was peripheral blood, taken from a patient treated with radiotherapy plus ipilimumab. This receptor was identified in a human donor with non-small cell lung cancer whose response to radiotherapy plus ipilimumab could not be evaluated. The DNA of the CDR3 is TGCGCCAGCAGCCTGAGCGGGGGTGCCCCCACAGATACGCAGTATTTT. Translated, it gives CASSLSGGAPTDTQYF.